These 5 T cell receptor beta chains share one sample of origin, sequenced in a study of T cell responses to AZD1222 COVID-19 vaccine. The table came from immunoSEQ multiplex PCR; TCRdb's copy has only in-frame clones and leaves some out. Of 170,000 or so clones in the sample, just over 90% are singletons; the top ten hold about 1.4%. Source: peripheral blood, taken on day 0 of AZD1222 vaccination. The source of these receptors is an adult in good health.

The chain has TRBV6-5 and TRBJ2-5; D may be TRBD1 (6 bases). The CDR3 length is 14 residues. Germline V gives CDR1 MNHEY, CDR2 SVGAGI. Trimming shortened V by 2 bases and J by 4 bases, and 11 bases separated the two germline ends. The CDR3 DNA follows: TGTGCCAGCAGTTACGGCAGGGACACAGAGACCCAGTACTTC. Amino acids: CASSYGRDTETQYF.

The count of this clone is one. J is TRBJ2-7 and V is TRBV18, with D perhaps matching TRBD2 (5 bases). The CDR3 is 16 amino acids. Trimming shortened V by 2 bases and J by 5 bases, and 19 bases separated the two germline ends. Germline V gene data show CDR1 as KGHSH and CDR2 as LQKENI. CDR3 nucleotides: TGTGCCAGCTCACCAGGGTCTGGGAGCCTCACCGACGAGCAGTACTTC. Amino acids: CASSPGSGSLTDEQYF. Full variable domain (missing parts from reference TRBV18 and TRBJ2-7): NAGVMQNPRHLVRRRGQEARLRCSPMKGHSHVYWYRQLPEEGLKFMVYLQKENIIDESGMPKERFSAEFPKEGPSILRIQQVVRGDSAAYFCASSPGSGSLTDEQYFGPGTRLTVT.

The chain uses TRBV7-9 and TRBJ1-1, with D uncertain. V lost 1 base, J lost 2 bases, and 5 bases lay in between. In germline, CDR1 is SEHNR, CDR2 FQNEAQ (reference sequence). CDR3 size: 13 residues. CDR3 sequence: CASSLVENTEAFF. As DNA, the CDR3 is TGTGCCAGCAGCTTAGTAGAAAACACTGAAGCTTTCTTT.

The rearrangement links TRBV28 to TRBJ1-1; possibly TRBD1 for D (5 bases). V was shortened by 3 bases and J by 11 bases, with 10 bases between the two germline ends. This CDR3 is built from 11 residues. Germline CDR1 reads MDHEN; CDR2 reads SYDVKM. The CDR3 coding sequence is TGTGCCAGCAGTTTGTCCCGGGGGGCTTTCTTT. It specifies CASSLSRGAFF.

The gene calls are TRBV6-5 and TRBJ1-3, with a possible D match to TRBD1 (5 bases). Deletions cut 6 bases from V and 0 bases from J, with 12 bases between. The germline V gene has CDR1 MNHEY and CDR2 SVGAGI. The CDR3 spans 15 residues. The CDR3 bases are TGTGCCAGCAGCTTGGGACGGAGCTCTGGAAACACCATATATTTT. Residues: CASSLGRSSGNTIYF.